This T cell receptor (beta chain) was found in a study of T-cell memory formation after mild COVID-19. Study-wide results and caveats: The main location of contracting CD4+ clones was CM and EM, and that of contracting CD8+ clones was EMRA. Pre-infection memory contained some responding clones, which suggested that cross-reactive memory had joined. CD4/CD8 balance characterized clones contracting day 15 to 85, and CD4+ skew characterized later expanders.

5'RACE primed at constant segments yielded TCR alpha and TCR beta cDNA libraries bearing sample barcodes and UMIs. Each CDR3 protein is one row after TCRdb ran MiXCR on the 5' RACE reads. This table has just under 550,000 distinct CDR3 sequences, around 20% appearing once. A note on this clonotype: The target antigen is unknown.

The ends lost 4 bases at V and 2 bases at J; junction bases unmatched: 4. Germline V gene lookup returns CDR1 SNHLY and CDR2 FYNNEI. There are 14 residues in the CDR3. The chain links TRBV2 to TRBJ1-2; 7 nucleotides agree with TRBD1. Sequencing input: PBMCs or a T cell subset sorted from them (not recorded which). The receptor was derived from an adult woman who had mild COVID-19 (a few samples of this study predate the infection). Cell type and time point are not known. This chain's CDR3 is CASSVPGQNYGYTF. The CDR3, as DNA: TGTGCCAGCAGTGTGCCGGGACAGAACTATGGCTACACCTTC. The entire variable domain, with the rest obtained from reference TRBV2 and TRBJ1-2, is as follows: EPEVTQTPSHQVTQMGQEVILRCVPISNHLYFYWYRQILGQKVEFLVSFYNNEISEKSEIFDDQFSVERPDGSNFTLKIRSTKLEDSAMYFCASSVPGQNYGYTFGSGTRLTVV.